Shown below are 29 T cell receptor beta chains from a single sample sequenced in a study of cytotoxic CD8 clonotypes in ibrutinib-treated CLL (dated by TCRdb to the early 2020s). What this sample's time point label stands for: about a year on ibrutinib. Library method: the immunoSEQ multiplex PCR assay. TCRdb re-hosts the immuneACCESS table, in-frame sequences only. Its copies lack some clones; in the studies checked, an unresolved V gene accounts for under half of them, and the cause for the rest is not known. Within this sample are 150,000 to 200,000 clones, with more than 75% of them counted one time only. The biggest ten clones account for around 2.1% of the sample. This material consisted of PBMCs, taken after 12 months of ibrutinib treatment. All receptors come from a human donor with chronic lymphocytic leukemia.

The J gene is TRBJ2-5, the V gene TRBV15, with no clear D. The CDR3 extends over 13 amino acids. Germline CDR1 reads LNHNV; CDR2 reads YYDKDF (reference sequence). Trimming cost V 4 bases and J 5 bases, with 11 bases left between them. The CDR3 reads CATSTGSLETQYF. For the CDR3, the DNA is TGTGCCACCAGCACGGGTTCGTTGGAGACCCAGTACTTC.

The V and J genes are TRBV12-1 and TRBJ2-4; no DNA check was done on the table's D call, TRBD1. TRBV12-1 is a documented pseudogene. The CDR3 spans 17 residues. CDR3 amino acids: CASSFITGGKAKNIQYF. The CDR3 DNA follows: TGTGCCAGCAGCTTCATTACAGGGGGCAAAGCCAAAAACATTCAGTACTTC.

This chain connects TRBV2 to TRBJ2-1, with 11 bases identical to TRBD2. J gave up 7 bases and V 11 bases, and 10 bases lay outside the gene matches. Germline V gene lookup returns CDR1 SNHLY and CDR2 FYNNEI. The CDR3 is made up of 14 amino acids. The CDR3 loop reads CAGEHRTSGNEQFF. The CDR3 DNA reads TGTGCCGGAGAGCATCGGACTAGCGGGAATGAGCAGTTCTTC.

V is TRBV7-9 and J is TRBJ2-3, with TRBD1 identical over 9 bases. The CDR3 loop spans 17 amino acids. CDR1 and CDR2 from the germline V gene are SEHNR and FQNEAQ (reference sequence). Germline trimming cut 1 base from V and 0 bases from J; bases unmatched to any gene: 5. CDR3 region: CASSLVGTGWSTDTQYF. In DNA, the CDR3 is TGTGCCAGCAGCTTAGTTGGGACAGGGTGGAGCACAGATACGCAGTATTTT.

The CDR3 reads CASSPNYRQGWNTEAFF. The CDR3 DNA reads as TGTGCCAGCAGCCCAAATTACCGACAGGGTTGGAACACTGAAGCTTTCTTT. The rearrangement joins TRBV7-9 to TRBJ1-1; 7 nucleotides line up with TRBD1. Unmatched junction bases numbered 13, after V lost 5 bases and J lost 1 base. CDR1 is SEHNR, CDR2 FQNEAQ, per germline (reference sequence). The CDR3 loop spans 17 amino acids. Filled out from reference TRBV7-9 and TRBJ1-1, the complete variable domain reads DTGVSQNPRHKITKRGQNVTFRCDPISEHNRLYWYRQTLGQGPEFLTYFQNEAQLEKSRLLSDRFSAERPKGSFSTLEIQRTEQGDSAMYLCASSPNYRQGWNTEAFFGQGTRLTVV.

As to this clone: Germline and junction disagree at one end, which may indicate a read error. The chain has TRBV5-4 and TRBJ1-1, with D tentatively TRBD1 (5 bases). Germline V gives CDR1 SGHNT, CDR2 YYREEE (reference sequence). The CDR3 is 16 amino acids. In DNA form, the CDR3 reads TGTGCCAGCAGCCTAGGGACCCCAAGGGTGAAGACTGAAGCTTTCTTT. It codes for CASSLGTPRVKTEAFF.

This chain connects TRBV7-2 to TRBJ2-7; weak D call: TRBD1 (6 bases). This CDR3 is built from 15 residues. V was clipped by 2 bases and J by 5 bases, with 16 bases between them. Per germline, CDR1 SGHTA and CDR2 FQGNSA. CDR3 sequence (DNA): TGTGCCAGCAGCTTACGTTTCGACAGGTCCCACGAGCAGTACTTC. As protein: CASSLRFDRSHEQYF.

The V call is TRBV7-8, the J call TRBJ1-1; 9 bases fit TRBD1. Germline lookup yields CDR1 SGHVS and CDR2 FQNEAQ. The CDR3 consists of 14 residues. V dropped 4 bases and J dropped 4; count of bases not matched to a gene: 4. The CDR3 spells CASSSTGGSTEAFF. Written as DNA, the CDR3 is TGTGCCAGCAGCTCGACAGGGGGGAGCACTGAAGCTTTCTTT.

This chain links TRBV2 with TRBJ2-7, with 7 nucleotides matching TRBD2. The germline gives CDR1 SNHLY, CDR2 FYNNEI. The ends lost 4 bases at V and 3 bases at J; junction bases unmatched: 6. There are 14 residues in the CDR3. CDR3 DNA: TGTGCCAGCAGTGGCCTGAAGCGGGGCTACGAGCAGTACTTC. Residues: CASSGLKRGYEQYF.

This chain links TRBV6-5 with TRBJ2-4, with a tentative D call TRBD2 (6 bases). The CDR3 covers 14 residues. Germline CDR1 MNHEY, CDR2 SVGAGI. V dropped 6 bases and J dropped 1 base, with 10 bases sitting between them. The CDR3 sequence is CASREGPAKNIQYF. As DNA, the CDR3 is TGTGCCAGCAGGGAGGGACCCGCCAAAAACATTCAGTACTTC.

This sequence joins TRBV7-2 and TRBJ2-3; D gene uncertain. Trimming shortened V by 2 bases and J by 0 bases, and 9 bases separated the two germline ends. CDR1 is SGHTA and CDR2 is FQGNSA in the germline V gene. The CDR3 consists of 15 residues. The CDR3 DNA sequence: TGTGCCAGCAGCTTATACTTCGGGAGCACAGATACGCAGTATTTT. Translation: CASSLYFGSTDTQYF.

This chain links TRBV28 with TRBJ2-1; D uncertain. The CDR3 is 13 residues long. Germline lookup yields CDR1 MDHEN and CDR2 SYDVKM. V shed 2 bases and J shed 5 bases, with 7 bases lying between them. Written as DNA, the CDR3 is TGTGCCAGCAGTTTAGTTCACGACAATGAGCAGTTCTTC. Its protein is CASSLVHDNEQFF.

This clone was seen only once. The chain is built from TRBV7-6 and TRBJ2-3, with 10 bases fitting TRBD2. CDR3 length equals 18 residues. The trim removed 1 base at V and 5 bases at J, leaving 12 bases unmatched. Per germline, CDR1 SGHVS and CDR2 FNYEAQ. CDR3 in amino acids: CASSLVMQRGGNIDTQYF. CDR3 DNA sequence: TGTGCCAGCAGCTTAGTCATGCAGCGGGGGGGTAACATAGATACGCAGTATTTT.

The chain links TRBV5-4 to TRBJ2-5, with TRBD1 identical over 10 bases. The V segment lost 1 base and the J segment 5 bases; nucleotides outside the gene matches: 5. Per the germline V gene, CDR1 is SGHNT and CDR2 is YYREEE (reference sequence). The CDR3 is 15 residues long. In nucleotides, the CDR3 is TGTGCCAGCAGCTTGAAAGGGACAGGGGTCGAGACCCAGTACTTC. The encoded protein is CASSLKGTGVETQYF.

The V and J genes are TRBV11-1 and TRBJ2-3, with D possibly TRBD2 on 7 matching bases. CDR1 SGHAT and CDR2 FQDESV come from the germline V gene (reference sequence). Between the trimmed V and J ends, which lost 7 bases and 4 bases, there was a span of 12 bases. The CDR3 spans 13 residues. The CDR3 nucleotides read TGTGCCAGCAAATGGGAGGGGGCAGATACGCAGTATTTT. Translated, it gives CASKWEGADTQYF.

This CDR3 is CASSVSGQGSDEQYF. In DNA form, the CDR3 reads TGTGCCAGCAGCGTGTCGGGACAGGGCAGCGACGAGCAGTACTTC. The chain combines TRBV9 with TRBJ2-7; 9 positions match TRBD1. Trimming cost V 2 bases and J 5 bases; bases outside gene matches: 8. The CDR3 contains 15 residues. Germline values: CDR1 SGDLS, CDR2 YYNGEE.

CDR3 sequence (DNA): TGTGCCAGTAGTATCGAGGGACGCCCGGGGCACGAGCAGTACTTC. Encoded protein: CASSIEGRPGHEQYF. The chain carries TRBV19 and TRBJ2-7; D possibly matches TRBD1 or TRBD2 (5 bases each). In germline, CDR1 is LNHDA, CDR2 SQIVND (reference sequence). The CDR3 runs to 15 residues. V was clipped by 3 bases and J by 5 bases, with 17 bases between them.

This chain connects TRBV15 to TRBJ2-1; 14 nucleotides line up with TRBD2. Trimming took 5 bases from V and 9 from J; bases not matched to a gene: 3. This CDR3 spans 14 amino acids. Germline V lookup: CDR1 LNHNV, CDR2 YYDKDF (reference sequence). The CDR3 region is CATSGGLAGGEQFF. The DNA for the CDR3 is TGTGCCACCAGCGGAGGACTAGCGGGAGGTGAGCAGTTCTTC. The full variable domain, rest sourced from reference TRBV15 and TRBJ2-1, is DAMVIQNPRYQVTQFGKPVTLSCSQTLNHNVMYWYQQKSSQAPKLLFHYYDKDFNNEADTPDNFQSRRPNTSFCFLDIRSPGLGDTAMYLCATSGGLAGGEQFFGPGTRLTVL.

This chain joins TRBV28 and TRBJ1-2, with TRBD1 matching 7 bases. This CDR3 comprises 16 residues. The trim removed 7 bases at V and 0 bases at J, leaving 11 bases unmatched. CDR1 and CDR2 (germline): MDHEN, SYDVKM. In nucleotides, the CDR3 is TGTGCCAGCAAAAATCCGACAGGGAGGCCTAACTATGGCTACACCTTC. Residues: CASKNPTGRPNYGYTF.

This sequence joins TRBV4-1 and TRBJ2-5; D may be TRBD1 or TRBD2 (5 bases each). This CDR3 region has 16 residues. The germline CDR1 and CDR2 sequences are MGHRA and YSYEKL. Trimming pared 0 bases from V and 5 bases from J, leaving 16 bases between. CDR3 region: CASSQDGASWWETQYF. CDR3 coding DNA: TGCGCCAGCAGCCAAGACGGGGCATCCTGGTGGGAGACCCAGTACTTC.

The V and J genes are TRBV7-2 and TRBJ1-1; TRBD1 is a possible D gene (6 bases). The V end was cut by 5 bases, the J end by 2 bases, with 15 bases between. Per germline, CDR1 SGHTA and CDR2 FQGNSA. The CDR3 runs 15 residues. CDR3 loop: CASSPQTGINTEAFF. The CDR3 DNA reads as TGTGCCAGCAGCCCGCAGACAGGTATAAACACTGAAGCTTTCTTT. Combining the CDR3 with reference TRBV7-2 and TRBJ1-1 gives the whole variable domain GAGVSQSPSNKVTEKGKDVELRCDPISGHTALYWYRQSLGQGLEFLIYFQGNSAPDKSGLPSDRFSAERTGGSVSTLTIQRTQQEDSAVYLCASSPQTGINTEAFFGQGTRLTVV.

V usage is TRBV27 and J usage is TRBJ1-5; 8 bases match TRBD1. Looked up from germline, CDR1 is MNHEY and CDR2 is SMNVEV (reference sequence). The CDR3 covers 16 residues. V lost 6 bases to trimming and J lost 0 bases; unmatched junction nucleotides: 7. The CDR3 DNA reads as TGTGCCAGCAGCCCGGACAGGGTTAATAGCAATCAGCCCCAGCATTTT. This gives the protein CASSPDRVNSNQPQHF.

DNA of the CDR3: TGTGCCAGCACAAGGACAGGGAGTTATCAAGAGACCCAGTACTTC. This translates into CASTRTGSYQETQYF. V gene TRBV27 combines with J gene TRBJ2-5; 8 nucleotides align to TRBD1. The germline CDR1 and CDR2 sequences are MNHEY and SMNVEV (reference sequence). The CDR3 loop spans 15 amino acids. V was pared by 7 bases and J by 2 bases, with 9 bases of the junction left unmatched.

The genes are TRBV19 and TRBJ2-6; maybe TRBD2 (5 bases). In germline, CDR1 is LNHDA, CDR2 SQIVND (reference sequence). Trimming stripped 2 bases from V and 1 base from J, with 6 bases between. The CDR3 has 15 residues. In DNA form, the CDR3 reads TGTGCCAGTAGTATATCGGGGTCTGGGGCCAACGTCCTGACTTTC. It is translated as CASSISGSGANVLTF.

V and J are TRBV18 and TRBJ1-1; D is perhaps TRBD1 (5 bases). This CDR3 has 14 amino acids. V lost 2 bases and J lost 5, with 12 bases in between. The germline V gene has CDR1 KGHSH and CDR2 LQKENI. The CDR3 sequence: CASSPDSWGTEAFF. CDR3 DNA sequence: TGTGCCAGCTCACCAGACAGCTGGGGGACTGAAGCTTTCTTT. The entire variable domain, with the rest obtained from reference TRBV18 and TRBJ1-1, is as follows: NAGVMQNPRHLVRRRGQEARLRCSPMKGHSHVYWYRQLPEEGLKFMVYLQKENIIDESGMPKERFSAEFPKEGPSILRIQQVVRGDSAAYFCASSPDSWGTEAFFGQGTRLTVV.

The genes are TRBV14 and TRBJ1-2, with D hard to call. Trimming pared 0 bases from V and 0 bases from J, leaving 11 bases between. The CDR3 is 16 residues long. Germline V gene lookup returns CDR1 SGHDN and CDR2 FVKESK. The CDR3 region is CASSQDSHTANYGYTF. The CDR3 nucleotides read TGTGCCAGCAGCCAAGATTCGCACACAGCTAACTATGGCTACACCTTC.

V usage is TRBV27 and J usage is TRBJ1-2; weak D call: TRBD1 (6 bases). Deletions cut 5 bases from V and 9 bases from J, with 31 bases between. The CDR3 has 18 amino acids. The germline V gene encodes CDR1 MNHEY and CDR2 SMNVEV (reference sequence). This chain's CDR3 is CASSKGGWLAGTLNRYTF. In DNA, the CDR3 is TGTGCCAGCAGTAAGGGGGGCTGGCTCGCAGGTACCCTTAATCGCTACACCTTC.

The chain links TRBV27 to TRBJ1-2; D might be TRBD1 (5 bases). Germline V gene lookup returns CDR1 MNHEY and CDR2 SMNVEV (reference sequence). CDR3 length: 12 residues. Trimming shortened V by 7 bases and J by 5 bases, and 11 bases separated the two germline ends. The CDR3 nucleotides are TGTGCCAGCAAGTCGGGACTATATGGCTACACCTTC. Its translation: CASKSGLYGYTF.

V is TRBV28 and J is TRBJ1-2, with D possibly TRBD1 on 5 matching bases. The CDR3 loop spans 16 amino acids. The germline gives CDR1 MDHEN, CDR2 SYDVKM. The V end lost 2 bases, the J end lost 7 bases, and 20 bases lay between the germline ends. The CDR3: CASSLPLSGGGAGYTF. CDR3 nucleotide sequence: TGTGCCAGCAGTTTACCCCTTAGCGGGGGAGGGGCTGGCTACACCTTC.